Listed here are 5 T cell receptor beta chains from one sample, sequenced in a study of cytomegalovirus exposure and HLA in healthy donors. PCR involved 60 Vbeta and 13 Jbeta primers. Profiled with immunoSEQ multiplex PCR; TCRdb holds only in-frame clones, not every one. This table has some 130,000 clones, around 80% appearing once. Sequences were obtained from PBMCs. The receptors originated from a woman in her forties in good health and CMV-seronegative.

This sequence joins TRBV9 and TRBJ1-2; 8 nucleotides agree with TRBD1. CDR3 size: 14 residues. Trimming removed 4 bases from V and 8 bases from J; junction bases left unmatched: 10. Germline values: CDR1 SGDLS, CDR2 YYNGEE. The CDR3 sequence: CASSTGTGPTGYTF. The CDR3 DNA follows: TGTGCCAGCAGCACCGGGACAGGTCCAACGGGCTACACCTTC.

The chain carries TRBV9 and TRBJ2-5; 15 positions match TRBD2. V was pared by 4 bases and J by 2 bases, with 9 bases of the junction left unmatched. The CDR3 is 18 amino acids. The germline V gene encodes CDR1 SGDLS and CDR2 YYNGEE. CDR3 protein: CASSLGLAGGPLQETQYF. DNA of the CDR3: TGTGCCAGCAGCTTGGGACTAGCGGGGGGCCCATTACAAGAGACCCAGTACTTC.

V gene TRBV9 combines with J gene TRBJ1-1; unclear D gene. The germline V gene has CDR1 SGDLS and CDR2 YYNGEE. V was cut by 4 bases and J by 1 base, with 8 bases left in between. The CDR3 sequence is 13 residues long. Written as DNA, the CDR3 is TGTGCCAGCAGCCCGGGTGGGAACACTGAAGCTTTCTTT. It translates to CASSPGGNTEAFF.

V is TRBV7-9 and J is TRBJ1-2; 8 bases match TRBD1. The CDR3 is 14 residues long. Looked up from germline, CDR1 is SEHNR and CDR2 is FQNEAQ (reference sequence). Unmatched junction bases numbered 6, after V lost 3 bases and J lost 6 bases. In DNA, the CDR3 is TGTGCCAGCAGCTTGGGGGACAGGACTAATGGCTACACCTTC. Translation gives CASSLGDRTNGYTF.

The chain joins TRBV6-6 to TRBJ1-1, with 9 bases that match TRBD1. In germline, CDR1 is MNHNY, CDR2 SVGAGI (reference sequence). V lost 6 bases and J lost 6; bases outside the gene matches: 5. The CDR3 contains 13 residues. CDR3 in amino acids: CASRHRQGAEAFF. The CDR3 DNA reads TGTGCCAGCAGACACCGACAGGGGGCTGAAGCTTTCTTT.